This T cell receptor (beta chain) was documented in a study of blood T cells in healthy people across ages. Study-wide context: With template switching, about one barcoded beta molecule was captured per two T cells.

Collection of about 9.4 milliliters of peripheral blood was performed for each donor. Isolation of PBMCs gave at least 6 million cells per sample. A J-beta primer mix and a sample-barcoded 5' primer were used in a second PCR of about 7 to 12 cycles. The template-switch adaptor was a 5' adaptor with 12 random nucleotides. It tagged each cDNA molecule. One entry per CDR3 protein, called by TCRdb with MiXCR from the 5' RACE reads. This sample carries 700,000 to 950,000 distinct CDR3 sequences, approximately 43% of them seen once, and the ten largest clones take around a fifth. Germline CDR1 reads KGHSH; CDR2 reads LQKENI. V was pared by 3 bases and J by 1 base, with 1 base of the junction left unmatched. CDR3 length: 14 residues.

The source is a woman aged 55 to 70 in good health. This sequence joins TRBV18 and TRBJ2-3; 7 bases map to TRBD2. Sequencing was carried out using blood. CDR3 sequence: CASSPRERTDTQYF. The CDR3 bases are TGTGCCAGCTCACCGCGGGAGCGCACAGATACGCAGTATTTT.